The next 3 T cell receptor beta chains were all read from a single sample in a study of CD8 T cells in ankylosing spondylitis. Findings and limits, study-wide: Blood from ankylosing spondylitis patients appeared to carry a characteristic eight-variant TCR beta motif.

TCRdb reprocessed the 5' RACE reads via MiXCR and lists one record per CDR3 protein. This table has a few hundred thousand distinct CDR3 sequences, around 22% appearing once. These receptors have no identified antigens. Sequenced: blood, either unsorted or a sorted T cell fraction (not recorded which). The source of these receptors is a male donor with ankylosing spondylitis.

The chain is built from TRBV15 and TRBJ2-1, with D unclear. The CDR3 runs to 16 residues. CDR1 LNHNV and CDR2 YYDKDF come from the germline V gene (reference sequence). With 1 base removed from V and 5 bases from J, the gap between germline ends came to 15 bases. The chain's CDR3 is CATSRVTPVRHNEQFF. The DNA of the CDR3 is TGTGCCACCAGCAGAGTTACTCCAGTCCGTCACAATGAGCAGTTCTTC.

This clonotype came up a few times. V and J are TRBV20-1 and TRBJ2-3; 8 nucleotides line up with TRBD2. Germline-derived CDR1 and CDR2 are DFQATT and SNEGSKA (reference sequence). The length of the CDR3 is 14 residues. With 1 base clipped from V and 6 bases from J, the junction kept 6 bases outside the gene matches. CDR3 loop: CSARAEPGGDTQYF. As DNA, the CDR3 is TGCAGTGCTAGAGCAGAGCCGGGAGGGGATACGCAGTATTTT.

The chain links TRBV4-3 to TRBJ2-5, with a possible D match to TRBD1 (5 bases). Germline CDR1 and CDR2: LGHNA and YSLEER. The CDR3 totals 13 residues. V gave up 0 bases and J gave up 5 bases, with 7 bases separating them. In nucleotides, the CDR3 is TGCGCCAGCAGCCAAGATTGGGGCGAGACCCAGTACTTC. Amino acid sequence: CASSQDWGETQYF.